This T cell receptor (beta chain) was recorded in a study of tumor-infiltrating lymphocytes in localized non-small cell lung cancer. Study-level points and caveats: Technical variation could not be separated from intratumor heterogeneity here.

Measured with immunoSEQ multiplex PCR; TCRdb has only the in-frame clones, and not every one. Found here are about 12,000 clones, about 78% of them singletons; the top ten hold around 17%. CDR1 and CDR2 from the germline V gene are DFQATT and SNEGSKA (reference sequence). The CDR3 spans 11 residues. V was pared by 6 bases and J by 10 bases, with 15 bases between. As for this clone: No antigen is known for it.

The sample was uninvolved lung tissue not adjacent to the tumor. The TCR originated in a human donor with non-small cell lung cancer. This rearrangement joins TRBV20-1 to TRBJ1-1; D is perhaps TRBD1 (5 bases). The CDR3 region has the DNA TGCAGTGCCCGGGACGGGGTTCGAGCTTTCTTT. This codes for CSARDGVRAFF.